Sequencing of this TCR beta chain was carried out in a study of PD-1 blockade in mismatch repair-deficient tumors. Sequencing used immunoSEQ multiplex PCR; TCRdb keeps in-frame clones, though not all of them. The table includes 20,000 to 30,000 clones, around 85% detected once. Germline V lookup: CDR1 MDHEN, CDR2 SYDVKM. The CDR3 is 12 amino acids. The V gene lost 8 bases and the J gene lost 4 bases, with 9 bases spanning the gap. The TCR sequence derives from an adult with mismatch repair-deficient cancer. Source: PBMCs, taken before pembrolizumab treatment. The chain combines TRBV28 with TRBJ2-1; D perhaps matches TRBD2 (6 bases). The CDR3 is CASGGNYNEQFF. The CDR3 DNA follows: TGTGCCAGCGGCGGGAATTACAATGAGCAGTTCTTC.